The clone carrying this T cell receptor beta chain occurred a few times. Its target is unknown. There are 16 residues in the CDR3. The germline V gene encodes CDR1 MNHNS and CDR2 SASEGT. J lost 4 bases, V lost 6 bases, and 10 bases had no gene match. The source of the sample is a study of response to subunit inactivated influenza vaccine. Study conclusions and caveats: After each seasonal influenza vaccination, few new T cells are recruited, the authors suggested.

TCRdb called the RT-PCR reads again in MiXCR, with one record for every CDR3 protein. The sample contains around 480,000 distinct CDR3 sequences, 9.5% to 12% of which appear only once. The chain uses TRBV6-1 and TRBJ1-5; 9 bases line up with TRBD1. The receptor's source is a man aged 45-65 years who received an inactivated influenza vaccine. Sample: PBMCs from blood, taken 40 to 50 days after vaccination. The CDR3 protein is CASRQGGQGSNQPQHF. The CDR3 DNA is TGTGCCAGCAGACAAGGGGGACAGGGCTCGAATCAGCCCCAGCATTTT.